This TCR beta chain was found in a study of identical twins. This clonotype was picked up a small number of times. Its antigen is still unknown. This CDR3 contains 12 residues. Germline V gene lookup returns CDR1 SGHAT and CDR2 FQNNGV. The V gene lost 5 bases and the J gene lost 5 bases, with 8 bases spanning the gap. Whole-study findings and limits: Less excess twin sharing appeared in beta out-of-frame sequences.

TCRdb called the 5' RACE reads again in MiXCR, with one record for every CDR3 protein. The table records about 720,000 distinct CDR3 sequences, about 9.4% of them present only once. A further study also used this sample, focusing on yellow fever vaccine responses in identical twins.

The V call is TRBV11-2, the J call TRBJ2-3, with D unresolved. This TCR came from a woman between 18 and 29 years old in good health. Sequencing input: PBMCs. DNA of the CDR3: TGTGCCAGCAGCGATACGGGAGATACGCAGTATTTT. Translated: CASSDTGDTQYF. Together with reference TRBV11-2 and TRBJ2-3, the CDR3 gives the full variable domain: EAGVAQSPRYKIIEKRQSVAFWCNPISGHATLYWYQQILGQGPKLLIQFQNNGVVDDSQLPKDRFSAERLKGVDSTLKIQPAKLEDSAVYLCASSDTGDTQYFGPGTRLTVL.